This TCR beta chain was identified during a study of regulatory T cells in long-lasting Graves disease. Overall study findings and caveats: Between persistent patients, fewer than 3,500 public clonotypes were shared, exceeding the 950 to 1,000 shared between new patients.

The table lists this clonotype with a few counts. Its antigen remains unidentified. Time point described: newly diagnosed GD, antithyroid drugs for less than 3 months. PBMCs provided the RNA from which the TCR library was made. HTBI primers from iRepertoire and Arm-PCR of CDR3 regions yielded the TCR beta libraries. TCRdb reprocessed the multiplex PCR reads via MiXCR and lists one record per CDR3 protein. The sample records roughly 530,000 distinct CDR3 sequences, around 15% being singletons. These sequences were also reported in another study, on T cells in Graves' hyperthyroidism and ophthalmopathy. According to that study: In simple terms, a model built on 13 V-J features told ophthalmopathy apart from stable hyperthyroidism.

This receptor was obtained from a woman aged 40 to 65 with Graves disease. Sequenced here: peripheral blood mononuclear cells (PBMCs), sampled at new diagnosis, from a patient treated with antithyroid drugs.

CDR3 sequence (DNA): TGTGCCAGCAGCGTAGGGGACCCGGTAAGCGATACGCAGTATTTT. Translating gives CASSVGDPVSDTQYF. The V call is TRBV9, the J call TRBJ2-3, with D tentatively TRBD1 or TRBD2 (5 bases each). The germline V and J ends were trimmed by 0 bases and 6 bases, with 14 bases remaining between them. The CDR3 is 15 residues long. The germline CDR1 and CDR2 sequences are SGDLS and YYNGEE.